This T cell receptor (beta chain) was identified during a study of glioma-infiltrating T cells after dendritic cell vaccination (dated by TCRdb to about 2016). Looking at the study overall: A cohort of roughly 15 glioblastoma patients from Phase I and II dendritic cell vaccination trials was included, of whom 9 were newly diagnosed and 6 had recurrent disease. To make the vaccine, monocyte-derived dendritic cells were cultured for six to eight days with IL-4 and GM-CSF and then pulsed overnight with autologous tumor lysate. Each patient was given three intradermal dendritic cell vaccine injections, spaced two weeks apart, in the arm below the axilla. Survival after dendritic cell vaccination was correlated with TCR sequencing metrics, such as TIL content and the overlap between tumor and blood repertoires. Patients received autologous tumor lysate-pulsed dendritic cell vaccination between about 2003 and 2013. Deep sequencing of TCR beta CDR3 regions was used to quantify tumor-infiltrating lymphocyte content and compare tumor and blood repertoires in dendritic cell-vaccinated glioblastoma patients.

The immunoSEQ assay amplified TCRB CDR3 regions from 2 micrograms of genomic DNA, or from all available DNA when less than that amount was available. The multiplex PCR employed 60 forward primers targeting TCR V beta segments and 13 reverse primers targeting J beta segments. To estimate reads per starting template, synthetic control templates were spiked into each sample at limiting dilution. The Illumina HiSeq System generated 87 bp sequencing reads. In the original analysis: To remove PCR and sequencing errors, closely related sequences were merged with a nearest neighbor algorithm. TCR overlap was defined as the percentage of unique tumor TCR beta sequences that were also present in the same patient's peripheral blood. TCRdb re-hosts the immuneACCESS table, in-frame sequences only. Its copies lack some clones; in the studies checked, an unresolved V gene accounts for under half of them, and the cause for the rest is not known. V, J and clone size were drawn from that table, and D and trimming were deduced from the DNA. A total of around 78,000 clones appear in this sample, around 90% of them only once. Clones ranked in the top ten supply around 2.3% of the sample.

Including cysteine and phenylalanine, the CDR3 has 15 amino acids. Kept here is only the CDR3 DNA, which spans 45 bases and is read in frame from base 1. CDR1 and CDR2 are read off the germline V gene as SGHAT and FQNNGV. A distance of 9 bases separates the germline ends of V and J, which lose 3 bases and 0 bases respectively. According to the study, the label for this sample's time point signals: after dendritic cell vaccination, including at tumor progression/relapse. Selection of patients required sufficient residual fresh-frozen tumor tissue and over two years of available survival data. None of the glioblastoma patients carried an isocitrate dehydrogenase mutation, although molecular status otherwise varied. PBMC were collected before vaccination, two weeks after the third vaccination, and at tumor progression if tumor progression occurred. The Qiagen DNeasy Blood extraction Kit was used to extract genomic DNA.

The paper's findings and limits, for the study overall: The three-group TCR overlap response model was characterized as speculative, and prospective validation of the model was stated to be required. The cohort was small and heterogeneous, only a few patients had full blood and tumor sets, and even fewer had initial-recurrent tumor pairs. No direct relationship between TCR clonality and survival was found, suggesting a diverse polyclonal response may matter. Longer time to progression and overall survival after dendritic cell vaccination were predicted by higher estimated pretreatment TIL content.

Of note for this clone: It has no known antigen specificity. No base quality values were provided; no much bigger clone lies one nucleotide off.

The source was blood, collected after dendritic cell vaccination. The source is a human donor with glioblastoma. The chain links TRBV11-2 with TRBJ2-1; a weak D assignment points to TRBD1 (6 bases agree). CDR3 sequence: CASSFEDSSYNEQFF. The DNA sequence is as follows: TGTGCCAGCAGCTTTGAGGACAGCTCCTACAATGAGCAGTTCTTC.